The TCR beta chain described here comes from a study of OX40 agonist ivuxolimab in advanced cancers. The study in broad terms: Ivuxolimab was an agonistic, fully human IgG2 monoclonal antibody directed against OX40 (CD134), a costimulatory receptor. Three dose-escalation patients achieved partial responses, one with hepatocellular carcinoma and two with cutaneous melanoma. Intravenous ivuxolimab was administered to patients every 2 weeks at six dose levels: 0.01, 0.1, 0.3, 1.5, 3 and 10 mg/kg. Peripheral TCRbeta sequencing was intended to test whether TCR sequence diversity was altered and clonal T-cell expansion was caused by ivuxolimab. Patients were allowed to have had prior anti-PD-1, anti-PD-L1 or anti-CTLA-4 therapy, and approximately 39% of the dose-escalation patients had been treated with checkpoint inhibitors. The paper describes the monotherapy dose-escalation part (N of about 54 patients) of the phase I trial of ivuxolimab. Of the approximately 50 dose-escalation patients, hepatocellular carcinoma was present in some 19, melanoma in around 15, renal cell carcinoma in 9 and head and neck cancer in 9. A male proportion of 70% to 90% and a mean age of approximately 55 years, ranging from roughly 23 to 85, were recorded for the dose-escalation cohort.

Including the terminal cysteine and phenylalanine, the CDR3 comprises 14 residues. Only the CDR3 region is kept as DNA, spanning 42 bases read in frame from base 1. Per the germline V gene, LGHNA is the CDR1 and YSLEER is the CDR2. V drops 3 bases and J drops 0 bases, leaving 6 bases in between. About this clone itself: Its antigen is not yet known. Qualities for individual bases were not recorded, and no much larger clone is one base off.

The full study reports these points: Low levels of normalized T-cell clonal expansion were also shown by some nonresponding patients. On average, CD8+ T cells showed more expanded clones than CD4+ T cells after ivuxolimab. In the 0.1-3.0 mg/kg groups, partial responders had among the lowest normalized peripheral clonal expansion, particularly in CD8+ T cells. The antigen specificity of the clonally expanded peripheral T cells was not determined. At doses from 0.1 to 3.0 mg/kg, clonal expansion was seen in both CD4+ and CD8+ blood T cells between baseline and week 6.

Genomic DNA was extracted from sorted cells for sequencing of the TCRbeta CDR3 region. The immunoSEQ Assay was used for sequencing of TCRbeta CDR3 regions. In its TCRdb copy, this immuneACCESS table keeps in-frame sequences only and misses some clones. Where compared with another copy, unresolved V genes explain less than half of these, and the others have no known cause. The sample profile shows tens of thousands of clones; approximately 94% of them were found once. The ten largest account for roughly 12% of the sample. The trial excluded patients who had a history of autoimmune disease or who were on systemic immunosuppression. Peripheral blood for TCR sequencing was collected from all dose cohorts at baseline, on cycle 4 day 1, and on cycle 7 day 1. The samples were taken from a phase I, first-in-human, multicenter, open-label dose-escalation trial of ivuxolimab. Adults with locally advanced or metastatic melanoma, renal cell carcinoma, hepatocellular carcinoma or head and neck squamous cell carcinoma were enrolled in the trial. CD4+ and CD8+ T cells were sorted separately from peripheral blood before TCR sequencing.

The clonotype was recovered from an adult with an advanced solid tumor such as melanoma, head and neck, liver or kidney cancer. Recombination joined TRBV4-3 with TRBJ2-1, and the D gene may be TRBD2, 5 bases matching. Material: CD4+ or CD8+ T cells sorted from blood, obtained in a trial of the OX40 agonist ivuxolimab. The nucleotide sequence is TGCGCCAGCAGCCATGGGAGCTCCTACAATGAGCAGTTCTTC. The resulting protein is CASSHGSSYNEQFF.